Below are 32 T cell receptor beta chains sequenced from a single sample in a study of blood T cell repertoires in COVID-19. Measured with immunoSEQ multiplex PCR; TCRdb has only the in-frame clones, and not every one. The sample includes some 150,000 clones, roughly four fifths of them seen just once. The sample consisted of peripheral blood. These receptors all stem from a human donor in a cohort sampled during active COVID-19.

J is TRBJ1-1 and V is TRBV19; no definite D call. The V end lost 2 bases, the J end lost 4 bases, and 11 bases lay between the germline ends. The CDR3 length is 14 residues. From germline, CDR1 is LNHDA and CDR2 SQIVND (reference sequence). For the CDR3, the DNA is TGTGCCAGTAGTATACAGGATGTCGGCACTGAAGCTTTCTTT. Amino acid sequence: CASSIQDVGTEAFF.

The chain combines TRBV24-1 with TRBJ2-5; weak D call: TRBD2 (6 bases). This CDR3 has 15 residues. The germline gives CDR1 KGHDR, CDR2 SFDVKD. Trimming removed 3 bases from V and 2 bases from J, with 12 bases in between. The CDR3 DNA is TGTGCCACCAGTGATGGAGGGTTACCTCAAGAGACCCAGTACTTC. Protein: CATSDGGLPQETQYF.

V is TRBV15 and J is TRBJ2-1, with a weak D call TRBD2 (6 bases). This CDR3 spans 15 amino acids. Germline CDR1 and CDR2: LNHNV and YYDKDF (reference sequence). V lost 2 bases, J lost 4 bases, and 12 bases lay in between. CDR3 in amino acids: CATSRRAGLYNEQFF. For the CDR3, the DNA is TGTGCCACCAGCAGACGGGCGGGATTGTACAATGAGCAGTTCTTC.

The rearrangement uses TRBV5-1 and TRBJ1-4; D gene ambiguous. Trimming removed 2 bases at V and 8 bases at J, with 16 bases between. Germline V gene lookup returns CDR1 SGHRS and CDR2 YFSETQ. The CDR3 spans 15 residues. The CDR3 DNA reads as TGCGCCAGCAGCTTCGAGTCCTCAAGGAGCGAAAAACTGTTTTTT. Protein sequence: CASSFESSRSEKLFF.

CDR3 nucleotides: TGTGCCAGCAGTGAAAGCTCTTTGTCCAACTACGAGCAGTACTTC. Protein product: CASSESSLSNYEQYF. This chain connects TRBV6-1 to TRBJ2-7; no reliable D call. The length of the CDR3 is 15 residues. Germline CDR1 is MNHNS and CDR2 is SASEGT. The ends were cut back, 2 bases at V and 3 bases at J, with 14 bases in the middle.

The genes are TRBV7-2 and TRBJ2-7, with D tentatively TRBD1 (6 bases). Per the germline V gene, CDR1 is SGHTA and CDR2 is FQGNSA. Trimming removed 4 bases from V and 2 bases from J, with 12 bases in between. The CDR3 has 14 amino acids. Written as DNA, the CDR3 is TGTGCCAGCAGCTACAACAGGGTCCCCTACGAGCAGTACTTC. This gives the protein CASSYNRVPYEQYF.

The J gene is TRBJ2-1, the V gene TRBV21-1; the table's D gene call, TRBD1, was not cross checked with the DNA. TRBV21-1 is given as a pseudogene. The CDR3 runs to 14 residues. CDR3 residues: CASSKQQGGNEQFF. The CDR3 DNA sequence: TGTGCCAGCAGCAAACAACAGGGTGGCAATGAGCAGTTCTTC.

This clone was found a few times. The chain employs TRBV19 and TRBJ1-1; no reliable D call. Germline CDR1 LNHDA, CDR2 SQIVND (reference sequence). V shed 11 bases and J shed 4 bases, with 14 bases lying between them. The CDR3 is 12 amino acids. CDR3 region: CAAGRWGTEAFF. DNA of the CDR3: TGTGCCGCCGGGAGGTGGGGCACTGAAGCTTTCTTT.

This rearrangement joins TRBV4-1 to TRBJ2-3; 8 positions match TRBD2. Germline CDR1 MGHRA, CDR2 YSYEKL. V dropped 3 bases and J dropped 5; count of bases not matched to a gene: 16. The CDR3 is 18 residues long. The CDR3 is CASSHPPVTRLARDTQYF. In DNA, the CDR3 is TGCGCCAGCAGCCATCCTCCCGTGACAAGACTAGCGCGAGATACGCAGTATTTT.

The DNA of the CDR3 is TGTGCCAGCAGCTTAGCGTTAGCGTCCTACGAGCAGTACTTC. Residues: CASSLALASYEQYF. The chain couples TRBV7-2 to TRBJ2-7; tentatively, D is TRBD2 (5 bases). In germline, CDR1 is SGHTA, CDR2 FQGNSA. V lost 0 bases, J lost 1 base, and 7 bases lay in between. The CDR3 is 14 amino acids.

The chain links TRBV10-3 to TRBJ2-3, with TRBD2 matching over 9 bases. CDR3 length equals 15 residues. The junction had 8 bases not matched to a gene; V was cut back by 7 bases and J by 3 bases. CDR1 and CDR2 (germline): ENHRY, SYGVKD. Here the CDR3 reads CAIMAGTSNTDTQYF. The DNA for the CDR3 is TGTGCCATCATGGCCGGGACTAGCAATACAGATACGCAGTATTTT.

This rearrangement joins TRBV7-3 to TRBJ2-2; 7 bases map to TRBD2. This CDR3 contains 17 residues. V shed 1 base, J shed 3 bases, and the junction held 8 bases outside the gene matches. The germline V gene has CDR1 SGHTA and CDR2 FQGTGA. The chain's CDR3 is CASSLRRELGDTGELFF. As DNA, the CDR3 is TGTGCCAGCAGCTTAAGGCGGGAGCTAGGGGACACCGGGGAGCTGTTTTTT. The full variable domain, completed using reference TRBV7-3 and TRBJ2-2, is GAGVSQTPSNKVTEKGKYVELRCDPISGHTALYWYRQSLGQGPEFLIYFQGTGAADDSGLPNDRFFAVRPEGSVSTLKIQRTERGDSAVYLCASSLRRELGDTGELFFGEGSRLTVL.

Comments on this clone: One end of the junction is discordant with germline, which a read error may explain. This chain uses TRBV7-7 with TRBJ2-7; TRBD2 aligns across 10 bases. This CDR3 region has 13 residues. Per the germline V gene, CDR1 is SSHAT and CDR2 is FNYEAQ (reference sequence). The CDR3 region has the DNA TGTGCTAGCAGCTTAGCGGGAGGCTACGAGCAGTACTTC. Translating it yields CASSLAGGYEQYF.

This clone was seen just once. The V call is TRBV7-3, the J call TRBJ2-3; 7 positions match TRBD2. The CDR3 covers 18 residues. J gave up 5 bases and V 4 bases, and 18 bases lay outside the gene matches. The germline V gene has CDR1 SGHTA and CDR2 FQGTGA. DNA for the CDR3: TGTGCCAGCAGCTCAGGGCCGGGACTACCCCCTGGGGAAGATACGCAGTATTTT. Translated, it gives CASSSGPGLPPGEDTQYF.

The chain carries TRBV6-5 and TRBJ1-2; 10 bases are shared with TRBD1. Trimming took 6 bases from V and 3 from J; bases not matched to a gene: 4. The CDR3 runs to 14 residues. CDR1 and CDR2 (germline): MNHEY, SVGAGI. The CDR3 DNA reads TGTGCCAGCAGGGGGACAGGGGACTACTATGGCTACACCTTC. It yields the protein CASRGTGDYYGYTF.

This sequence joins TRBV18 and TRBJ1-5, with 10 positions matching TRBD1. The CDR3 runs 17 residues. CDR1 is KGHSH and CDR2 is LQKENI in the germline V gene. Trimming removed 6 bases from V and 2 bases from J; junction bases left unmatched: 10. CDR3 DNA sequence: TGTGCCAGCTCCTCCACGACAGGGGGCGTTGGCAATCAGCCCCAGCATTTT. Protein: CASSSTTGGVGNQPQHF.

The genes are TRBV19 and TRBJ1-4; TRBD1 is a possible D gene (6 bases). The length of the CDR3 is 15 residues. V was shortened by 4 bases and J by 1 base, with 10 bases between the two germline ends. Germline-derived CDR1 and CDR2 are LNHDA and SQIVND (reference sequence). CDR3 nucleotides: TGTGCCAGTAGTAAACAGACAGGAACTAATGAAAAACTGTTTTTT. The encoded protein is CASSKQTGTNEKLFF.

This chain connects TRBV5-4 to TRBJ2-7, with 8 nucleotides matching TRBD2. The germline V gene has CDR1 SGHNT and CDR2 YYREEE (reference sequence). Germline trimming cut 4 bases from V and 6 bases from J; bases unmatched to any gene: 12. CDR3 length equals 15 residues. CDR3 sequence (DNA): TGTGCCAGCAGCCCCCATAGCGGGACGGGGCGCGAGCAGTACTTC. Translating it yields CASSPHSGTGREQYF.

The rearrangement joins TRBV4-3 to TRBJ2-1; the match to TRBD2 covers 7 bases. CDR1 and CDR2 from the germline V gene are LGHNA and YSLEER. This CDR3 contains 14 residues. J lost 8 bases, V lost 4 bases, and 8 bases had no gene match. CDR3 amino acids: CASSRRGGSDEQFF. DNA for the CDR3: TGCGCCAGCAGCCGGCGCGGGGGTTCCGATGAGCAGTTCTTC.

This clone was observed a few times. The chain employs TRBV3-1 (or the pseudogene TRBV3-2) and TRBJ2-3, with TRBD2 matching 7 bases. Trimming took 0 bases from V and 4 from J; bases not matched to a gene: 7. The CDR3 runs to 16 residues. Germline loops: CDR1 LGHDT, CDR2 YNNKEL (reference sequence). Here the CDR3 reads CASSQDLGTTPDTQYF. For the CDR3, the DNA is TGTGCCAGCAGCCAAGATCTCGGGACTACCCCAGATACGCAGTATTTT.

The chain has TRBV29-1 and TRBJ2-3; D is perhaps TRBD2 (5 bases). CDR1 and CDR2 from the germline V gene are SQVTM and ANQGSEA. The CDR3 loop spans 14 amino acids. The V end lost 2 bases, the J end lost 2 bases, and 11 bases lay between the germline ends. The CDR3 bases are TGCAGCGTTGAAACGGGGTTCGTCACAGATACGCAGTATTTT. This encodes CSVETGFVTDTQYF.

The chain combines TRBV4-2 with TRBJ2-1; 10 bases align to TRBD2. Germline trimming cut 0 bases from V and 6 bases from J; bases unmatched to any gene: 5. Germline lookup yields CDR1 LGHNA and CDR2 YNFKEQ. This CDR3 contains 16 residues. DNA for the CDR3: TGTGCCAGCAGCCAAGATGGGGGACTAGCGTTCAATGAGCAGTTCTTC. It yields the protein CASSQDGGLAFNEQFF.

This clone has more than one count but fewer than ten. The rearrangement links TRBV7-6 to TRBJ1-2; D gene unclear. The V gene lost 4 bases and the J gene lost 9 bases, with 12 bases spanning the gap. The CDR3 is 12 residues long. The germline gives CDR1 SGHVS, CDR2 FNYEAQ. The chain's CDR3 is CASSSEGWSYTF. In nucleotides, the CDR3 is TGTGCCAGCAGCTCCGAGGGATGGAGCTACACCTTC.

The CDR3 region has the DNA TGCGCCAGCTTCTCGTATAGCGGGGCCTACAATGAGCAGTTCTTC. Amino acid sequence: CASFSYSGAYNEQFF. The J gene is TRBJ2-1, the V gene TRBV5-1; 8 nucleotides align to TRBD2. V gave up 7 bases and J gave up 2 bases; unmatched junction bases: 8. The CDR3 has 15 residues. Germline V gives CDR1 SGHRS, CDR2 YFSETQ.

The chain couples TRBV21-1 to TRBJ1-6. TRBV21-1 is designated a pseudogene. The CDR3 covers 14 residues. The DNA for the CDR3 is TGTGCCAGTAGTGGGTCTCGCGGCCTTTCACCCCTCCACTTT. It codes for CASSGSRGLSPLHF.

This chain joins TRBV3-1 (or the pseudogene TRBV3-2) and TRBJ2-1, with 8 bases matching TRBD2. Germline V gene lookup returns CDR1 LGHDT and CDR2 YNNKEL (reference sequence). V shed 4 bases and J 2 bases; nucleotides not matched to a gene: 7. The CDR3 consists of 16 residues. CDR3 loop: CASSPDTSGTYNEQFF. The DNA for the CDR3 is TGTGCCAGCAGCCCAGATACTAGCGGAACCTACAATGAGCAGTTCTTC.

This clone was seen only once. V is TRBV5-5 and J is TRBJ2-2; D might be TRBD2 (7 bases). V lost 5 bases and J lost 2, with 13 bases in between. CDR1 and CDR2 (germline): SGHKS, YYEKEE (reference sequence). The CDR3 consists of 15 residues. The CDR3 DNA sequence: TGTGCCAGCAGTTTTGCGGGGGCCAACACCGGGGAGCTGTTTTTT. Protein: CASSFAGANTGELFF.

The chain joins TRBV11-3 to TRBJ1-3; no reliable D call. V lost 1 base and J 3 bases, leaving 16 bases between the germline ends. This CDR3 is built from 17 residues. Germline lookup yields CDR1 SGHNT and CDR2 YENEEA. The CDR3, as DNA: TGTGCCAGCAGCTTAGCCCCCTTCTGGCAGAATGGAAACACCATATATTTT. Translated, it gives CASSLAPFWQNGNTIYF. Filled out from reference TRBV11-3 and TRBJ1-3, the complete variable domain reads EAGVVQSPRYKIIEKKQPVAFWCNPISGHNTLYWYLQNLGQGPELLIRYENEEAVDDSQLPKDRFSAERLKGVDSTLKIQPAELGDSAVYLCASSLAPFWQNGNTIYFGEGSWLTVV.

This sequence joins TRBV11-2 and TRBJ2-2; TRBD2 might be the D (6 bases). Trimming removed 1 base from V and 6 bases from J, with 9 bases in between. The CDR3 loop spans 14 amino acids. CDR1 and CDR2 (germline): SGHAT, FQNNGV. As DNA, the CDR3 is TGTGCCAGCAGCTTAGTACGGGGGTCCGGGGAGCTGTTTTTT. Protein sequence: CASSLVRGSGELFF. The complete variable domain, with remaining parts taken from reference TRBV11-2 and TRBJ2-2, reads EAGVAQSPRYKIIEKRQSVAFWCNPISGHATLYWYQQILGQGPKLLIQFQNNGVVDDSQLPKDRFSAERLKGVDSTLKIQPAKLEDSAVYLCASSLVRGSGELFFGEGSRLTVL.

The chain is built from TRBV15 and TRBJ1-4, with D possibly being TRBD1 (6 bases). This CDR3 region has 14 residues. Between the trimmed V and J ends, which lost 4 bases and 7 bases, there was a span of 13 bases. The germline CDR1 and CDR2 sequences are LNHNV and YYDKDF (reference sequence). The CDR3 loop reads CATSIARGPEKLFF. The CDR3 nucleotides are TGTGCCACCAGCATAGCCAGGGGCCCTGAAAAACTGTTTTTT. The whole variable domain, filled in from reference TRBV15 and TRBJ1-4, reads DAMVIQNPRYQVTQFGKPVTLSCSQTLNHNVMYWYQQKSSQAPKLLFHYYDKDFNNEADTPDNFQSRRPNTSFCFLDIRSPGLGDTAMYLCATSIARGPEKLFFGSGTQLSVL.

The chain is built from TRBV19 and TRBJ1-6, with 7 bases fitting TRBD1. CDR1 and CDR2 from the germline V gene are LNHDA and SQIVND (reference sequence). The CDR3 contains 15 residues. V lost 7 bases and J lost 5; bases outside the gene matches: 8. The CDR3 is CASTRTDRNNSPLHF. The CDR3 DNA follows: TGTGCCAGTACCCGGACGGACAGGAATAATTCACCCCTCCACTTT.

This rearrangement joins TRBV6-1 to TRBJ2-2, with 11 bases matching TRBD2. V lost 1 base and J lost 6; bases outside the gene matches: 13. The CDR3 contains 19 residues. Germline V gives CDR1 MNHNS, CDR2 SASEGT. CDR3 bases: TGTGCCAGCAGTGAAGTCCCAAATCTAGCGGGAGGTTTCGCCGGGGAGCTGTTTTTT. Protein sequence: CASSEVPNLAGGFAGELFF.